This T cell receptor beta chain derives from a study of cytomegalovirus exposure and HLA in healthy donors. General study points: Equally common other TCR beta chains were less clonally expanded than HLA-associated ones, a later analysis found. The listing of 150 or so TCR beta chains classed them as cytomegalovirus-associated.

Primers for the PCR totalled 60 Vbeta and 13 Jbeta. Assay used: immunoSEQ multiplex PCR; TCRdb lists only in-frame clones, some missing. This sample yields fewer than 110,000 clones, of which about 85% are seen a single time; about 3.7% belongs to the top ten. This clone came up once. The antigen remains unidentified. The V and J ends lost 2 bases and 9 bases, in that order; junction bases with no gene match: 3. The germline gives CDR1 GTSNPN, CDR2 SVGIG (reference sequence). This CDR3 has 12 amino acids. Nominally healthy donors provided the samples, though records likely missed some immune exposures.

The specimen was PBMCs. The sequence was obtained from a man aged 25-45 years in good health and CMV-seronegative. This chain links TRBV30 with TRBJ2-4; 8 nucleotides line up with TRBD1. The chain's CDR3 is CAWSPGGIIQYF. The CDR3 bases are TGTGCCTGGAGTCCAGGGGGCATCATTCAGTACTTC.